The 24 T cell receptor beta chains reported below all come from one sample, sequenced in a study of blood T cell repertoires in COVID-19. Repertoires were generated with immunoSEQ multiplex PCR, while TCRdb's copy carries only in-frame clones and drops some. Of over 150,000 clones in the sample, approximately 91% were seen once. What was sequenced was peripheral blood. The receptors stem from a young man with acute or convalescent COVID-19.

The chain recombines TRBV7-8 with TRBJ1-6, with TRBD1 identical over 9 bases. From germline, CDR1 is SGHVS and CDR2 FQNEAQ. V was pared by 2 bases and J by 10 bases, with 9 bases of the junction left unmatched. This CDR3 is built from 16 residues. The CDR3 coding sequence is TGTGCCAGCAGCTTACAGGGGGACAGGGCAAGATCACCCCTCCACTTT. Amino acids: CASSLQGDRARSPLHF.

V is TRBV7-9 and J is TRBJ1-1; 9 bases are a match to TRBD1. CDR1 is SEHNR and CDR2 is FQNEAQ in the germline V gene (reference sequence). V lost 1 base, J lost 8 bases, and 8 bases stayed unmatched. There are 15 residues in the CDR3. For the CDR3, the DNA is TGTGCCAGCAGCTTAGTAAGCGGACAGGGGACCGAAGCTTTCTTT. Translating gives CASSLVSGQGTEAFF.

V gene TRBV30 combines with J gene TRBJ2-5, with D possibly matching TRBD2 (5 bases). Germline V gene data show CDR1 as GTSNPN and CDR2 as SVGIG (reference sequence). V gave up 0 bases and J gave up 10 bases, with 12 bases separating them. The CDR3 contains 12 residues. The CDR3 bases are TGTGCCTGGAGTGTAGGGCCCGCGGGCCAGTACTTC. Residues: CAWSVGPAGQYF.

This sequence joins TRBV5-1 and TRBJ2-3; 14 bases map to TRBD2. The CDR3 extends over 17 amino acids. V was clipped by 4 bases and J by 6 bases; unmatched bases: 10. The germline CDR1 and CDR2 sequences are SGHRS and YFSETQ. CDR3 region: CASSQGLAGGSSDTQYF. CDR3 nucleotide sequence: TGCGCCAGCAGCCAAGGACTAGCGGGAGGTAGTTCGGATACGCAGTATTTT. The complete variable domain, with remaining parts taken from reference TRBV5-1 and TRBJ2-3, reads KAGVTQTPRYLIKTRGQQVTLSCSPISGHRSVSWYQQTPGQGLQFLFEYFSETQRNKGNFPGRFSGRQFSNSRSEMNVSTLELGDSALYLCASSQGLAGGSSDTQYFGPGTRLTVL.

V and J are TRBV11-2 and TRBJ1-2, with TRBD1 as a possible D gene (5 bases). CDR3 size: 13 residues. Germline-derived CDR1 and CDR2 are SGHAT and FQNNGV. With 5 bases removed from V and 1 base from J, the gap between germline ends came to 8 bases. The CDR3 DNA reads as TGTGCCAGCAGCGAAGGGGTTAACTATGGCTACACCTTC. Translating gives CASSEGVNYGYTF.

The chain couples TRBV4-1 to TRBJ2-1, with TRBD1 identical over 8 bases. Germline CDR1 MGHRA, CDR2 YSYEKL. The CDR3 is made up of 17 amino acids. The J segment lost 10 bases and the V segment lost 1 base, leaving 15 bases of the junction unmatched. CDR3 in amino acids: CASSQAPAGTGFSEQFF. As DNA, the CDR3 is TGCGCCAGCAGCCAAGCCCCAGCCGGGACAGGATTTTCCGAGCAGTTCTTC.

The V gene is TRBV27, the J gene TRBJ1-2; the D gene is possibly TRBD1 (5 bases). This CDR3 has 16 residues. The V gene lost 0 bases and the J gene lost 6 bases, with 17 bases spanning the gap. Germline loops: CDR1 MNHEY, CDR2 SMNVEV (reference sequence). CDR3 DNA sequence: TGTGCCAGCAGTTTATCTATTGTTGTGGCAGGGAATGGCTACACCTTC. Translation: CASSLSIVVAGNGYTF.

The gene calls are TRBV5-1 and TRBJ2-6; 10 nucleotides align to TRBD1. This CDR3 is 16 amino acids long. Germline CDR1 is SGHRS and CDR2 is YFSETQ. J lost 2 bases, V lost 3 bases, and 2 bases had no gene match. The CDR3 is CASSSGQGAGANVLTF. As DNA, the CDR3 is TGCGCCAGCAGCTCTGGACAGGGGGCTGGGGCCAACGTCCTGACTTTC. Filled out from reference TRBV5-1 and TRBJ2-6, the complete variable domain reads KAGVTQTPRYLIKTRGQQVTLSCSPISGHRSVSWYQQTPGQGLQFLFEYFSETQRNKGNFPGRFSGRQFSNSRSEMNVSTLELGDSALYLCASSSGQGAGANVLTFGAGSRLTVL.

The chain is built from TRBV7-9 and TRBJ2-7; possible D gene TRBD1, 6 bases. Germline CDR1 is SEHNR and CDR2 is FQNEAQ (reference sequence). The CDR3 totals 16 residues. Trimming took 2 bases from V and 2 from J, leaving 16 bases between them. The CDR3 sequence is CASSLSVGQITYEQYF. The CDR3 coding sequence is TGTGCCAGCAGCTTAAGTGTAGGACAGATAACCTACGAGCAGTACTTC.

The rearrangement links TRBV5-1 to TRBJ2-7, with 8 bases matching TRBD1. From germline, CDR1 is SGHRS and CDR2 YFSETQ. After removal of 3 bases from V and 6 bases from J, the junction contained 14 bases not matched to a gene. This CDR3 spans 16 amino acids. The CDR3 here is CASSSDPQGVGPEQYF. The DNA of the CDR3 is TGCGCCAGCAGCTCGGACCCACAGGGGGTCGGGCCCGAGCAGTACTTC.

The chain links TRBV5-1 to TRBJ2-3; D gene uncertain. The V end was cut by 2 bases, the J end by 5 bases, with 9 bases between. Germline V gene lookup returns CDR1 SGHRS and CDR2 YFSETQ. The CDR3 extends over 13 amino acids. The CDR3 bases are TGCGCCAGCAGCTTAATCCTAGGAGATACGCAGTATTTT. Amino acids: CASSLILGDTQYF.

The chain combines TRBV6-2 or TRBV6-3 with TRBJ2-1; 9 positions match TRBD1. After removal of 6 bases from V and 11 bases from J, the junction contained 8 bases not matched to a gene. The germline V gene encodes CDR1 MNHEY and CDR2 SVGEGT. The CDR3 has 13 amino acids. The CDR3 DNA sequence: TGTGCCAGCAGCCCTGGGACAGGGAGGCAGCAGTTCTTC. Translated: CASSPGTGRQQFF.

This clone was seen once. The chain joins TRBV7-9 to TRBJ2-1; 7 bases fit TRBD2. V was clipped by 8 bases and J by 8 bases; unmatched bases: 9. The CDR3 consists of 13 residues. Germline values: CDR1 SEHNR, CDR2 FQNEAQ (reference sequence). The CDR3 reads CASWGGKTDEQFF. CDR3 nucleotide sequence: TGTGCCAGCTGGGGGGGTAAGACGGATGAGCAGTTCTTC.

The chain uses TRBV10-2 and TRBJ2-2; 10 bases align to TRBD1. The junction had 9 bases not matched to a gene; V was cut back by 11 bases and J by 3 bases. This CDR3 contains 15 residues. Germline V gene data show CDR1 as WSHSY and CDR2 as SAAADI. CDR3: CAVSDRGQDTGELFF. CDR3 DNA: TGCGCCGTGTCAGACAGGGGGCAGGACACCGGGGAGCTGTTTTTT.

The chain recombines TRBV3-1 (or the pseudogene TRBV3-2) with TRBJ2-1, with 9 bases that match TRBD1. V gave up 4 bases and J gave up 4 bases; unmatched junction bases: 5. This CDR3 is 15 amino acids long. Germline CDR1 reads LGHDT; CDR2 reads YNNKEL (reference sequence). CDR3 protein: CASSRPGTGYNEQFF. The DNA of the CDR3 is TGTGCCAGCAGCCGGCCGGGGACAGGGTACAATGAGCAGTTCTTC.

This chain's CDR3 is CASASTPDTNTGELFF. In DNA, the CDR3 is TGTGCCAGCGCGTCGACACCTGACACGAACACCGGGGAGCTGTTTTTT. The chain links TRBV9 to TRBJ2-2; D remains unclear. The V gene lost 7 bases and the J gene lost 0 bases, with 16 bases spanning the gap. The CDR3 loop spans 16 amino acids. Germline V gene sequence: CDR1 SGDLS, CDR2 YYNGEE.

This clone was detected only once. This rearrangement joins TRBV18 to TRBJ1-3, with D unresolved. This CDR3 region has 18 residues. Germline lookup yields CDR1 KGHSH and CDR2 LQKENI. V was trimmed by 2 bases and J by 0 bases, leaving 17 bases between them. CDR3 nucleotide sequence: TGTGCCAGCTCACCAGAGCGGTTGGGTTCCTACTCTGGAAACACCATATATTTT. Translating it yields CASSPERLGSYSGNTIYF.

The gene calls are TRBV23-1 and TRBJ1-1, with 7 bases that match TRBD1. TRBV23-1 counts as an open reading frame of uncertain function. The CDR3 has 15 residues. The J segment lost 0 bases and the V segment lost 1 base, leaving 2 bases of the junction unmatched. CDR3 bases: TGCGCCAGCAGTCAATTGGGACAGATGAACACTGAAGCTTTCTTT. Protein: CASSQLGQMNTEAFF.

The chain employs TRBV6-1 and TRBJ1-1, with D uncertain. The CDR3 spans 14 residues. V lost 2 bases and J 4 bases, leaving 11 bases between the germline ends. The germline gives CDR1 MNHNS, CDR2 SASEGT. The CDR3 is CASSETRSSTEAFF. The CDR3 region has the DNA TGTGCCAGCAGTGAAACGCGGTCCAGCACTGAAGCTTTCTTT.

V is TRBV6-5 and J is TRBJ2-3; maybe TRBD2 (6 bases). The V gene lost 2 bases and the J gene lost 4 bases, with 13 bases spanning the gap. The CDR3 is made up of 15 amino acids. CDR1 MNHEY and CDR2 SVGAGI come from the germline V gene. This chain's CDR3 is CASSYEASVADTQYF. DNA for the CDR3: TGTGCCAGCAGTTACGAGGCTAGCGTAGCAGATACGCAGTATTTT.

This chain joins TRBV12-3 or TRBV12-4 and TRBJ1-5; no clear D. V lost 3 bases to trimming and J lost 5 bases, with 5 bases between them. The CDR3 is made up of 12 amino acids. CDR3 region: CASSFEDQPQHF. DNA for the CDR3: TGTGCCAGCAGTTTTGAGGATCAGCCCCAGCATTTT.

This CDR3 reads CATSRDLGGLLFF. CDR3 sequence (DNA): TGTGCCACCAGCAGAGATCTCGGGGGGTTGCTGTTTTTT. This rearrangement joins TRBV15 to TRBJ2-2; 7 nucleotides match TRBD2. The CDR3 totals 13 residues. The germline gives CDR1 LNHNV, CDR2 YYDKDF (reference sequence). After removal of 0 bases from V and 13 bases from J, the junction contained 5 bases not matched to a gene.

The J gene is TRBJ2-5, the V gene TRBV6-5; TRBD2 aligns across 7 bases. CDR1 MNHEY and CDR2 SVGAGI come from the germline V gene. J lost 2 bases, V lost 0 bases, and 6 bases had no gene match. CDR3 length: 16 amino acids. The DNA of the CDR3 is TGTGCCAGCAGTTACTCGGCGCAGCGGGGTCAAGAGACCCAGTACTTC. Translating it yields CASSYSAQRGQETQYF.

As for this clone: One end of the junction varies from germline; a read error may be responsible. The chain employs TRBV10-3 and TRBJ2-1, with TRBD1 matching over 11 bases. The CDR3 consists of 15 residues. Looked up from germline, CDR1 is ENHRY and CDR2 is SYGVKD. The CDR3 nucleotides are TGTGCCGTCAGGGGACAGGGGGTGCCCTACAATGAGCAGTTCTTC. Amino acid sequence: CAVRGQGVPYNEQFF.